The entry that follows covers one T cell receptor (beta chain) sequence. The data were produced by immunoSEQ multiplex PCR, yet TCRdb's version contains in-frame clones alone and is incomplete. The data contain around 95,000 clones, approximately 80% of them singletons. These data originate in a study of control samples from healthy donors and cancer patients. This TCR was sampled from a man between 25 and 39 years old in good health. Material: blood.

CDR3 nucleotide sequence: TGTGCCAGTAGTCTGCAGGGGGCGGGGCACTATGGCTACACCTTC. Translation gives CASSLQGAGHYGYTF. The chain recombines TRBV19 with TRBJ1-2, with TRBD1 matching over 8 bases. This CDR3 contains 15 residues. Looked up from germline, CDR1 is LNHDA and CDR2 is SQIVND (reference sequence). V gave up 5 bases and J gave up 3 bases; unmatched junction bases: 8.